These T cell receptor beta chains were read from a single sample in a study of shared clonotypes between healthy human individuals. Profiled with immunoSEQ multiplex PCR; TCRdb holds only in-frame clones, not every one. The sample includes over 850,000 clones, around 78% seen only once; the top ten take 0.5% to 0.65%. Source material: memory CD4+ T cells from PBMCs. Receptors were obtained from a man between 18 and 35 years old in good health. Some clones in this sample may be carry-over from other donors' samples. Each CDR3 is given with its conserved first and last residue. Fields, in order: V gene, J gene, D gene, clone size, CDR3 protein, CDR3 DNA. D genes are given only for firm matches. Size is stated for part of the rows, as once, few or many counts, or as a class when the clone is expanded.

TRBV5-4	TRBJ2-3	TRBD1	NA	CASSGTGNVDTQYF	TGTGCCAGCAGCGGGACAGGGAATGTAGATACGCAGTATTTT
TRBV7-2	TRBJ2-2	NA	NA	CASSFTQGLGGELFF	TGTGCCAGCAGCTTTACTCAAGGGTTAGGCGGGGAGCTGTTTTTT
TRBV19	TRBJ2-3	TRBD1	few	CASSSWRTGTTDTQYF	TGTGCCAGTAGTAGTTGGCGGACAGGGACCACAGATACGCAGTATTTT
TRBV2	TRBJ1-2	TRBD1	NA	CASSEARTGSPYGYTF	TGTGCCAGCAGTGAAGCACGGACAGGGAGTCCCTATGGCTACACCTTC
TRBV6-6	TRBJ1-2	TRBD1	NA	CASRAGTGGYGYTF	TGTGCCAGCAGAGCCGGGACAGGGGGCTATGGCTACACCTTC
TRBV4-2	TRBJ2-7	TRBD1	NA	CASSPQQGATTYEQYF	TGTGCCAGCAGCCCTCAACAGGGGGCCACGACTTACGAGCAGTACTTC
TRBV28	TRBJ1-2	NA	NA	CASSTWGGYGGPNYGYTF	TGTGCCAGCAGTACCTGGGGCGGGTACGGGGGGCCTAACTATGGCTACACCTTC
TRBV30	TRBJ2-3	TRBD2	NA	CAWSVSGGGTDTQYF	TGTGCCTGGAGTGTCTCGGGGGGTGGTACAGATACGCAGTATTTT
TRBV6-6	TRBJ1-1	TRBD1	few	CASSLDRVRMNTEAFF	TGTGCCAGCAGTCTAGACAGGGTAAGAATGAACACTGAAGCTTTCTTT
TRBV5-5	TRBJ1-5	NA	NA	CASSMGRASQPQHF	TGTGCCAGCAGCATGGGCCGGGCTAGTCAGCCCCAGCATTTT
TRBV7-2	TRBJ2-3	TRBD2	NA	CASSPWGTSVRTDTQYF	TGTGCCAGCAGCCCATGGGGGACTAGCGTTCGCACAGATACGCAGTATTTT
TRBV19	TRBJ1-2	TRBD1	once	CASSIRGTGRNTF	TGTGCCAGTAGTATTAGGGGGACAGGGAGAAACACCTTC
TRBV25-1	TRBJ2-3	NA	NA	CASSDGLGDTQYF	TGTGCCAGCAGTGATGGGTTGGGAGATACGCAGTATTTT
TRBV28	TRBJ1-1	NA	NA	CASSPSDGMNTEAFF	TGTGCCAGCAGTCCGTCGGACGGAATGAACACTGAAGCTTTCTTT
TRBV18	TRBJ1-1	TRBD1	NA	CASSPGQGGSEAFF	TGTGCCAGCTCACCCGGACAGGGCGGTTCTGAAGCTTTCTTT
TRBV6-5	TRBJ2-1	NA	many	CASSSGDPEDEQFF	TGTGCCAGCAGTTCCGGTGACCCAGAGGATGAGCAGTTCTTC
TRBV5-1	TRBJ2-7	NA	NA	CASSLATAAVDEQYF	TGCGCCAGCAGCTTGGCGACAGCGGCTGTGGACGAGCAGTACTTC
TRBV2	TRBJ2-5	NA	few	CASMGPPRAEAQYF	TGTGCCAGCATGGGCCCCCCCCGCGCGGAGGCCCAGTACTTC
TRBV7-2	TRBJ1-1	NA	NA	CASSLSRRSPNTEAFF	TGTGCCAGCAGCTTATCTCGCCGCTCTCCCAACACTGAAGCTTTCTTT
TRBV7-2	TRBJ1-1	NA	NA	CASSINDNNEAFF	TGTGCCAGCAGCATAAACGACAATAATGAAGCTTTCTTT
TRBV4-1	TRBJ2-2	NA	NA	CASSRTWTEATGELFF	TGCGCCAGCAGTCGAACCTGGACAGAAGCCACCGGGGAGCTGTTTTTT
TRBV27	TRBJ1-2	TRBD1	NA	CASSPRLSTGWRGYTF	TGTGCCAGCAGCCCCCGTTTGTCGACAGGGTGGCGCGGCTACACCTTC
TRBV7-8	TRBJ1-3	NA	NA	CASSLEPGRALGNTIYF	TGTGCCAGCAGCTTGGAGCCGGGACGGGCTCTTGGAAACACCATATATTTT
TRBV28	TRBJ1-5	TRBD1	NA	CASSLQTGVDQPQHF	TGTGCCAGCAGTTTACAGACAGGGGTTGATCAGCCCCAGCATTTT
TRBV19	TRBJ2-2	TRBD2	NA	CASSIILGGRANTGELFF	TGTGCCAGTAGTATTATACTGGGCGGGAGAGCGAACACCGGGGAGCTGTTTTTT
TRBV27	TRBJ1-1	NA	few	CASRRYNQGHPVGAFF	TGTGCCAGCAGGCGGTACAACCAGGGACATCCCGTCGGAGCTTTCTTT